The 17 T cell receptor beta chains given below trace back to one sample, sequenced in a study of PD-L1 blockade in urothelial cancer. Clones were sequenced by immunoSEQ multiplex PCR, and TCRdb holds only the in-frame ones, with some missing. Seen here are some 120,000 clones, 85% to 90% observed once, and the top ten hold about 1.8%. Described time point: peripheral blood 6 weeks after treatment start. The sequenced sample was PBMCs, obtained around atezolizumab (anti-PD-L1) treatment. These receptors all stem from a man between 60 and 70 years old with urothelial cancer.

V gene TRBV27 combines with J gene TRBJ1-2; 11 bases are shared with TRBD1. CDR1 and CDR2 from the germline V gene are MNHEY and SMNVEV (reference sequence). The CDR3 totals 16 residues. V dropped 5 bases and J dropped 4; count of bases not matched to a gene: 9. The CDR3 DNA sequence: TGTGCCAGCAGTCCCCTCCCCGGGACAGGGGGCTATGGCTACACCTTC. Encoded protein: CASSPLPGTGGYGYTF.

The rearrangement links TRBV7-8 to TRBJ2-5, with TRBD2 identical over 10 bases. This CDR3 comprises 14 residues. The V gene's germline CDR1 is SGHVS and CDR2 FQNEAQ. J was trimmed by 0 bases and V by 7 bases; bases with no gene match: 2. CDR3 bases: TGTGCCAGCATGGGACTAGCGAACCAAGAGACCCAGTACTTC. It specifies CASMGLANQETQYF. Full variable domain (outside the CDR3, taken from reference TRBV7-8 and TRBJ2-5): GAGVSQSPRYKVAKRGQDVALRCDPISGHVSLFWYQQALGQGPEFLTYFQNEAQLDKSGLPSDRFFAERPEGSVSTLKIQRTQQEDSAVYLCASMGLANQETQYFGPGTRLLVL.

This clone came up once. The chain uses TRBV7-9 and TRBJ2-3, with D possibly matching TRBD2 (5 bases). Trimming cost V 5 bases and J 0 bases, with 18 bases left between them. Germline-derived CDR1 and CDR2 are SEHNR and FQNEAQ (reference sequence). The CDR3 has 17 amino acids. The DNA of the CDR3 is TGTGCCAGCAGCCCCCGTCGGGATGGAGTCAGCACAGATACGCAGTATTTT. Translation: CASSPRRDGVSTDTQYF.

The CDR3 DNA follows: TGCGCCAGCAGCCAAGATACTAGCGGGGGCGGCACAGATACGCAGTATTTT. Amino acids: CASSQDTSGGGTDTQYF. The rearrangement uses TRBV4-3 and TRBJ2-3; 11 bases map to TRBD2. Unmatched junction bases numbered 3, after V lost 0 bases and J lost 1 base. The CDR3 is made up of 17 amino acids. Per the germline V gene, CDR1 is LGHNA and CDR2 is YSLEER.

This sequence joins TRBV29-1 and TRBJ2-1; no firm D call. The CDR3 runs to 15 residues. V lost 8 bases, J lost 0 bases, and 17 bases lay in between. Germline CDR1 is SQVTM and CDR2 is ANQGSEA. CDR3 protein: CSSPRGANSYNEQFF. In DNA, the CDR3 is TGCAGCTCCCCTCGTGGAGCGAACTCCTACAATGAGCAGTTCTTC.

This clone was counted a single time. The V and J genes are TRBV18 and TRBJ1-1; the D gene is possibly TRBD1 (5 bases). V was pared by 0 bases and J by 1 base, with 9 bases between. There are 15 residues in the CDR3. Germline V CDR1 and CDR2: KGHSH, LQKENI. CDR3 residues: CASSPPGVGNTEAFF. For the CDR3, the DNA is TGTGCCAGCTCACCACCAGGGGTTGGGAACACTGAAGCTTTCTTT.

This chain connects TRBV2 to TRBJ2-5, with a weak D call TRBD1 (6 bases). Germline lookup yields CDR1 SNHLY and CDR2 FYNNEI. The V end lost 4 bases, the J end lost 4 bases, and 13 bases lay between the germline ends. This CDR3 is built from 14 residues. The DNA for the CDR3 is TGTGCCAGCAGTGTACAGGGAGAGGGAGAGACCCAGTACTTC. This translates into CASSVQGEGETQYF.

This clone was picked up one time. This rearrangement joins TRBV9 to TRBJ2-7; D perhaps matches TRBD1 (5 bases). The CDR3 spans 15 residues. Germline-derived CDR1 and CDR2 are SGDLS and YYNGEE. The V end was cut by 4 bases, the J end by 2 bases, with 16 bases between. The CDR3 region has the DNA TGTGCCAGCAGCTCTGGCCCAGGGTTACCCTACGAGCAGTACTTC. Encoded protein: CASSSGPGLPYEQYF. The variable domain in full, completed from reference TRBV9 and TRBJ2-7, reads DSGVTQTPKHLITATGQRVTLRCSPRSGDLSVYWYQQSLDQGLQFLIQYYNGEERAKGNILERFSAQQFPDLHSELNLSSLELGDSALYFCASSSGPGLPYEQYFGPGTRLTVT.

This chain joins TRBV4-1 and TRBJ2-7; possibly TRBD2 for D (5 bases). V gave up 5 bases and J gave up 3 bases, with 11 bases separating them. CDR1 is MGHRA, CDR2 YSYEKL, per germline. The length of the CDR3 is 13 residues. The CDR3 region is CASSGRGNYEQYF. CDR3 in DNA: TGCGCCAGCAGCGGCCGAGGGAACTACGAGCAGTACTTC.

This clone has a single count. The chain carries TRBV7-3 and TRBJ2-3; 8 bases agree with TRBD1. Germline V gives CDR1 SGHTA, CDR2 FQGTGA. CDR3 length: 15 residues. Trimming took 1 base from V and 2 from J; bases not matched to a gene: 2. The CDR3 reads CASSLIRGPTDTQYF. The CDR3 DNA reads as TGTGCCAGCAGCTTAATCAGGGGGCCCACAGATACGCAGTATTTT.

This clone appeared a single time. Here the CDR3 reads CASSPSPSTDTQYF. The CDR3 bases are TGTGCCAGCAGTCCTAGCCCTAGCACAGATACGCAGTATTTT. The J gene is TRBJ2-3, the V gene TRBV28, with a weak D call TRBD2 (5 bases). V lost 5 bases to trimming and J lost 0 bases, with 9 bases between them. This CDR3 spans 14 amino acids. Germline V gene lookup returns CDR1 MDHEN and CDR2 SYDVKM.

The J gene is TRBJ2-1, the V gene TRBV9; 9 bases match TRBD2. Looked up from germline, CDR1 is SGDLS and CDR2 is YYNGEE. This CDR3 spans 17 amino acids. V dropped 0 bases and J dropped 4; count of bases not matched to a gene: 8. CDR3 DNA: TGTGCCAGCAGCGTAGGCCCCCTTAGCGGGAGTTACAATGAGCAGTTCTTC. Translating it yields CASSVGPLSGSYNEQFF.

The chain joins TRBV6-1 to TRBJ1-6; D is perhaps TRBD1 (6 bases). V was cut by 8 bases and J by 7 bases, with 15 bases left in between. Germline-derived CDR1 and CDR2 are MNHNS and SASEGT. CDR3 length equals 14 residues. In DNA form, the CDR3 reads TGTGCCAGCCTCCCCCAGGGGATCAATTCACCCCTCCACTTT. Protein: CASLPQGINSPLHF.

The rearrangement joins TRBV7-6 to TRBJ2-2; the D is unclear. Trimming removed 4 bases from V and 8 bases from J, with 14 bases in between. The CDR3 covers 14 residues. Germline V gives CDR1 SGHVS, CDR2 FNYEAQ. The CDR3 loop is CASSSQTLMGELFF. CDR3 DNA sequence: TGTGCCAGCAGCTCCCAGACATTAATGGGGGAGCTGTTTTTT.

This clone came up once. The chain employs TRBV5-6 and TRBJ2-1; D perhaps matches TRBD2 (5 bases). Germline V gene data show CDR1 as SGHDT and CDR2 as YYEEEE. The CDR3 loop spans 16 amino acids. Between the trimmed V and J ends, which lost 0 bases and 8 bases, there was a span of 18 bases. The CDR3 sequence is CASSLARLAGRDEQFF. CDR3 sequence (DNA): TGTGCCAGCAGCTTGGCTCGGCTAGCCGGGCGCGATGAGCAGTTCTTC.

This chain uses TRBV30 with TRBJ2-5, with D perhaps matching TRBD2 (6 bases). The germline CDR1 and CDR2 sequences are GTSNPN and SVGIG (reference sequence). There are 14 residues in the CDR3. V shed 1 base and J shed 1 base, with 10 bases lying between them. The DNA of the CDR3 is TGTGCCTGGAGTGCGGGAGCTATCCAAGAGACCCAGTACTTC. Its protein product is CAWSAGAIQETQYF.

The count of this clone is one. The chain joins TRBV5-1 to TRBJ2-5; no clear D. CDR3 length equals 12 residues. The ends were cut back, 7 bases at V and 0 bases at J, with 7 bases in the middle. The V gene's germline CDR1 is SGHRS and CDR2 YFSETQ. CDR3 sequence reads: CASGAYQETQYF. For the CDR3, the DNA is TGCGCCAGCGGAGCGTACCAAGAGACCCAGTACTTC.